This T cell receptor (beta chain) was recovered during a study of blood T cell repertoires in COVID-19. The wider study: Spain, Italy and the United States supplied samples that represented acute and convalescent COVID-19.

Between the trimmed V and J ends, which lost 5 bases and 8 bases, there was a span of 14 bases. The CDR3 sequence is 13 residues long. The germline CDR1 and CDR2 sequences are SGHTS and YDEGEE. Produced via immunoSEQ multiplex PCR; TCRdb's table is partial and in-frame only. Seen here are about 320,000 clones, 87% observed once, and the top ten hold under 6.5%. The gene calls are TRBV5-8 and TRBJ1-5, with D perhaps matching TRBD1 (6 bases). The receptor comes from a woman aged 30 to 39 who had recovered from COVID-19. Sample: PBMCs or T cells enriched from blood (not recorded which). CDR3 protein: CASRPGQPKPQHF. The CDR3 bases are TGTGCCAGCAGGCCTGGACAGCCCAAGCCCCAGCATTTT.